These 7 T cell receptor beta chains were all obtained from the same sample, sequenced in a study of T cells in Graves' hyperthyroidism and ophthalmopathy. What was amplified from RNA transcripts were TCR beta CDR3 regions. An initial round of RT-PCR targeting the TCR CDR3 relied on the HTBI primer set. TCRdb re-called the multiplex PCR reads through MiXCR, storing one row per CDR3 protein. The sample carries about 710,000 distinct CDR3 sequences, less than 20% recorded once. Sequencing input: blood. The source is a man aged 18-30 years with Graves' hyperthyroidism.

The chain recombines TRBV4-2 with TRBJ1-3; D gene ambiguous. V dropped 6 bases and J dropped 1 base, with 7 bases sitting between them. From germline, CDR1 is LGHNA and CDR2 YNFKEQ. The CDR3 spans 13 residues. The CDR3 DNA follows: TGTGCCAGCAGGGAGCGGTCTGGAAACACCATATATTTT. Translating gives CASRERSGNTIYF.

This clonotype was counted ten times or more. This chain uses TRBV6-2 or TRBV6-3 with TRBJ2-7; weak D call: TRBD2 (6 bases). The CDR3 runs 13 residues. CDR1 MNHEY and CDR2 SVGEGT come from the germline V gene. Between the trimmed V and J ends, which lost 6 bases and 6 bases, there was a span of 15 bases. In DNA form, the CDR3 reads TGTGCCAGCAGCCTCGGGGGAATGGGCGAGCAGTACTTC. Residues: CASSLGGMGEQYF.

The genes are TRBV20-1 and TRBJ2-5, with TRBD1 identical over 11 bases. This CDR3 comprises 16 residues. From germline, CDR1 is DFQATT and CDR2 SNEGSKA (reference sequence). V shed 3 bases and J 4 bases; nucleotides not matched to a gene: 10. CDR3 DNA: TGCAGTGCTAGTTCTGGGACAGGGGGTTTTTTAGAGACCCAGTACTTC. Protein sequence: CSASSGTGGFLETQYF.

This clonotype turned up a few times. The chain uses TRBV11-2 and TRBJ1-1, with D hard to call. This CDR3 comprises 12 residues. Germline V gives CDR1 SGHAT, CDR2 FQNNGV. The V and J ends lost 5 bases and 6 bases respectively, with 10 bases between them. The CDR3 is CASSGVRSEAFF. As DNA, the CDR3 is TGTGCCAGCAGCGGCGTACGATCTGAAGCTTTCTTT.

This clonotype was picked up many times. The V call is TRBV12-3 or TRBV12-4, the J call TRBJ2-2, with D unresolved. V dropped 4 bases and J dropped 5 bases, with 11 bases sitting between them. The CDR3 sequence is 14 residues long. CDR3 sequence (DNA): TGTGCCAGCAGTTCATGGACCCCGACCGGGGAGCTGTTTTTT. Encoded protein: CASSSWTPTGELFF.

CDR3 protein: CASSPGTRPYNEQFF. In nucleotides, the CDR3 is TGTGCCAGCAGTCCCGGGACTAGACCCTACAATGAGCAGTTCTTC. This chain links TRBV27 with TRBJ2-1, with 8 bases matching TRBD2. The CDR3 is made up of 15 amino acids. Germline V gene sequence: CDR1 MNHEY, CDR2 SMNVEV (reference sequence). J lost 2 bases, V lost 5 bases, and 5 bases had no gene match.

This clonotype was detected a few times. This chain joins TRBV28 and TRBJ2-7, with 8 bases fitting TRBD2. The junction had 13 bases not matched to a gene; V was cut back by 10 bases and J by 5 bases. Germline values: CDR1 MDHEN, CDR2 SYDVKM. The CDR3 extends over 14 amino acids. CDR3 nucleotide sequence: TGTGCCACCACCCCGGGACTAGATGCCAACGAGCAGTACTTC. This gives the protein CATTPGLDANEQYF. Using reference TRBV28 and TRBJ2-7 for the parts outside the CDR3, the full variable domain is DVKVTQSSRYLVKRTGEKVFLECVQDMDHENMFWYRQDPGLGLRLIYFSYDVKMKEKGDIPEGYSVSREKKERFSLILESASTNQTSMYLCATTPGLDANEQYFGPGTRLTVT.